Shown below are 16 T cell receptor beta chains from a single sample sequenced in a study of blood T cell repertoires in COVID-19. TCRdb keeps only in-frame clones here, not all; method: immunoSEQ multiplex PCR. The sample lists tens of thousands of clones; roughly 87% were seen once. The sample comprised peripheral blood. The receptors here all came from a man between 60 and 70 years old with active COVID-19.

CDR3 protein: CASSLGVEETQYF. The CDR3 bases are TGCGCCAGCAGCTTGGGGGTGGAGGAGACCCAGTACTTC. The rearrangement joins TRBV5-1 to TRBJ2-5, with D uncertain. V dropped 0 bases and J dropped 5 bases, with 8 bases sitting between them. Germline V gives CDR1 SGHRS, CDR2 YFSETQ. CDR3 length: 13 amino acids.

The V gene is TRBV5-4, the J gene TRBJ2-3, with TRBD1 identical over 9 bases. The CDR3 is 16 amino acids. Germline CDR1 SGHNT, CDR2 YYREEE (reference sequence). Trimming removed 0 bases from V and 4 bases from J; junction bases left unmatched: 6. As DNA, the CDR3 is TGTGCCAGCAGCTTGGGCCCGGGACAGGGACCAGATACGCAGTATTTT. This sequence encodes CASSLGPGQGPDTQYF.

V gene TRBV18 combines with J gene TRBJ2-1; possible D gene TRBD2, 6 bases. The CDR3 consists of 15 residues. The germline V gene has CDR1 KGHSH and CDR2 LQKENI. V shed 3 bases and J shed 1 base, with 10 bases lying between them. CDR3 protein: CASSPSSESYNEQFF. The CDR3 DNA is TGTGCCAGCTCACCCTCTAGCGAGTCCTACAATGAGCAGTTCTTC. Supplemented by reference TRBV18 and TRBJ2-1, the full variable domain reads NAGVMQNPRHLVRRRGQEARLRCSPMKGHSHVYWYRQLPEEGLKFMVYLQKENIIDESGMPKERFSAEFPKEGPSILRIQQVVRGDSAAYFCASSPSSESYNEQFFGPGTRLTVL.

This clone was seen just once. The chain combines TRBV19 with TRBJ2-3; 8 nucleotides line up with TRBD1. CDR1 and CDR2 (germline): LNHDA, SQIVND (reference sequence). Trimming at V came to 7 bases and at J to 1 base, leaving 4 bases not matched to a gene. The CDR3 contains 14 residues. The CDR3 region is CASNDRGGTDTQYF. Written as DNA, the CDR3 is TGTGCCAGTAACGACAGGGGAGGCACAGATACGCAGTATTTT. The full variable domain, rest sourced from reference TRBV19 and TRBJ2-3, is DGGITQSPKYLFRKEGQNVTLSCEQNLNHDAMYWYRQDPGQGLRLIYYSQIVNDFQKGDIAEGYSVSREKKESFPLTVTSAQKNPTAFYLCASNDRGGTDTQYFGPGTRLTVL.

The chain employs TRBV10-1 and TRBJ2-7; 13 bases fit TRBD2. This CDR3 is 16 amino acids long. The J segment lost 4 bases and the V segment lost 4 bases, leaving 7 bases of the junction unmatched. From germline, CDR1 is WNHNN and CDR2 SYGVQD (reference sequence). In DNA, the CDR3 is TGCGCCAGCAGTGGGTTAGGACTAGCGGGAGTATACGAGCAGTACTTC. Its translation is CASSGLGLAGVYEQYF.

V and J are TRBV3-1 (or the pseudogene TRBV3-2) and TRBJ1-1; the match to TRBD1 covers 8 bases. The germline V gene has CDR1 LGHDT and CDR2 YNNKEL (reference sequence). The CDR3 length is 17 residues. V dropped 0 bases and J dropped 2; count of bases not matched to a gene: 8. In nucleotides, the CDR3 is TGTGCCAGCAGCCAAGATAAGGGCAGGGGGCTAAACACTGAAGCTTTCTTT. Translation: CASSQDKGRGLNTEAFF.

The rearrangement joins TRBV5-4 to TRBJ2-5; 11 bases are a match to TRBD2. The CDR3 consists of 17 residues. Germline CDR1 reads SGHNT; CDR2 reads YYREEE (reference sequence). The V segment lost 4 bases and the J segment 4 bases; nucleotides outside the gene matches: 12. The CDR3 here is CASSPRGGSGRGETQYF. DNA for the CDR3: TGTGCCAGCAGCCCCCGGGGTGGTAGCGGGAGGGGAGAGACCCAGTACTTC.

CDR3 sequence (DNA): TGTGCCAGCTCACCATCAACTAGCGGGAGAGATACGCAGTATTTT. This codes for CASSPSTSGRDTQYF. The chain joins TRBV18 to TRBJ2-3, with TRBD2 matching over 11 bases. This CDR3 is built from 15 residues. Losses at the gene ends were 2 bases for V and 5 bases for J; bases not matched to a gene: 3. The germline CDR1 and CDR2 sequences are KGHSH and LQKENI.

The chain uses TRBV29-1 and TRBJ1-5; D is uncertain. The CDR3 loop spans 13 amino acids. Trimming stripped 4 bases from V and 4 bases from J, with 11 bases between. Germline V CDR1 and CDR2: SQVTM, ANQGSEA. The CDR3 nucleotides are TGCAGCGTTGTTCGCCGGAGGAATCAGCCCCAGCATTTT. Translating gives CSVVRRRNQPQHF.

The rearrangement links TRBV7-9 to TRBJ2-7, with 9 bases fitting TRBD1. V was clipped by 3 bases and J by 6 bases; unmatched bases: 6. CDR1 is SEHNR and CDR2 is FQNEAQ in the germline V gene (reference sequence). The CDR3 consists of 14 residues. The CDR3 loop is CASSFGTGSAEQYF. The CDR3, as DNA: TGTGCCAGCAGCTTCGGGACAGGGTCGGCCGAGCAGTACTTC.

Only one count was recorded for this clone. This rearrangement joins TRBV7-9 to TRBJ2-3, with 9 bases fitting TRBD1. The ends lost 3 bases at V and 4 bases at J; junction bases unmatched: 2. The CDR3 runs 14 residues. Per the germline V gene, CDR1 is SEHNR and CDR2 is FQNEAQ (reference sequence). The CDR3 spells CASSFGQGSDTQYF. The CDR3 DNA sequence: TGTGCCAGCAGCTTCGGACAGGGGTCAGATACGCAGTATTTT. The entire variable domain, with the rest obtained from reference TRBV7-9 and TRBJ2-3, is as follows: DTGVSQNPRHKITKRGQNVTFRCDPISEHNRLYWYRQTLGQGPEFLTYFQNEAQLEKSRLLSDRFSAERPKGSFSTLEIQRTEQGDSAMYLCASSFGQGSDTQYFGPGTRLTVL.

The gene calls are TRBV5-6 and TRBJ2-7; 9 bases agree with TRBD1. Germline-derived CDR1 and CDR2 are SGHDT and YYEEEE. V dropped 3 bases and J dropped 1; count of bases not matched to a gene: 8. This CDR3 is built from 16 residues. The DNA for the CDR3 is TGTGCCAGCAGCTCGCCCGGGACAGGGAATTCCTACGAGCAGTACTTC. Translation: CASSSPGTGNSYEQYF.

The sample holds one count of this clone. The CDR3 here is CASSKDREEPQHF. DNA of the CDR3: TGTGCCAGTAGTAAGGACAGGGAAGAGCCCCAGCATTTT. The chain is built from TRBV19 and TRBJ1-5; 8 bases are a match to TRBD1. The V gene's germline CDR1 is LNHDA and CDR2 SQIVND (reference sequence). The CDR3 is 13 residues long. V lost 4 bases, J lost 8 bases, and 4 bases stayed unmatched.

The rearrangement uses TRBV2 and TRBJ2-5; D is possibly TRBD1 (6 bases). CDR1 and CDR2 from the germline V gene are SNHLY and FYNNEI. Between the trimmed V and J ends, which lost 11 bases and 1 base, there was a span of 14 bases. This CDR3 is 13 amino acids long. CDR3 in amino acids: CASVRGSQETQYF. The CDR3 DNA reads as TGTGCCTCAGTTAGGGGGAGCCAAGAGACCCAGTACTTC.

The chain has TRBV18 and TRBJ2-5; maybe TRBD2 (5 bases). Germline values: CDR1 KGHSH, CDR2 LQKENI. V lost 1 base and J lost 5, with 8 bases in between. The CDR3 length is 13 residues. This chain's CDR3 is CASSPLASETQYF. Written as DNA, the CDR3 is TGTGCCAGCTCACCACTAGCGAGCGAGACCCAGTACTTC.

V and J are TRBV15 and TRBJ1-1, with no clear D. The V end was cut by 3 bases, the J end by 4 bases, with 18 bases between. This CDR3 comprises 16 residues. CDR1 LNHNV and CDR2 YYDKDF come from the germline V gene (reference sequence). The CDR3 region is CATSRSGRRISTEAFF. The CDR3 DNA follows: TGTGCCACCAGCAGGAGCGGTAGGAGGATAAGCACTGAAGCTTTCTTT.